This TCR beta chain stems from a study of CD8 T cells in Susac syndrome. On this clonotype: Its antigen is not identified.

Random hexamers were used to reverse transcribe the RNA input (about 0.5 to 1 ug). Using its own MiXCR run on the immunoSEQ multiplex PCR reads, TCRdb lists one record per CDR3 protein. Here the sample spans about 180,000 distinct CDR3 sequences, roughly 94% being singletons. This CDR3 spans 15 amino acids. The J segment lost 10 bases and the V segment lost 3 bases, leaving 9 bases of the junction unmatched. Germline assignment: CDR1 SGDLS and CDR2 YYNGEE. Study observations and caveats: The authors found no clonal expansion in Susac syndrome CD4+ T cell repertoires.

The receptor's source is a human donor with Susac syndrome. Input material: CD4+ T cells from PBMCs. The V gene is TRBV9, the J gene TRBJ1-4, with 10 bases fitting TRBD1. CDR3 bases: TGTGCCAGCAGCGGACCGGGACAGGGGACTTCAAAACTGTTTTTT. Its protein is CASSGPGQGTSKLFF.